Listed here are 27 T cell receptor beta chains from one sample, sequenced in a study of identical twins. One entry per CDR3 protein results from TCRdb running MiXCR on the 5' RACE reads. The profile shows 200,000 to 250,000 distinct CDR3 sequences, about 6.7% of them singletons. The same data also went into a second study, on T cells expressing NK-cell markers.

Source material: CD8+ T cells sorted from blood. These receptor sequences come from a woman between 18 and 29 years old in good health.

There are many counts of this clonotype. The DNA of the CDR3 is TGTGCCAGCAGCCCTCCGGACAGGGGGAAACTGTTTTTT. Its protein is CASSPPDRGKLFF. The chain employs TRBV7-9 and TRBJ1-4; 10 bases match TRBD1. This CDR3 spans 13 amino acids. Unmatched junction bases numbered 5, after V lost 5 bases and J lost 11 bases. The V gene's germline CDR1 is SEHNR and CDR2 FQNEAQ (reference sequence).

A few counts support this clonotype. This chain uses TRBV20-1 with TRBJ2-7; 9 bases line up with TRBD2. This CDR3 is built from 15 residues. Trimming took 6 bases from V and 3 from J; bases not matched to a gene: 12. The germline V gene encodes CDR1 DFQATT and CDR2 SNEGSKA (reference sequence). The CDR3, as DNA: TGCAGTGCCACTAAGGCGGGGGGGCCGGACTACGAGCAGTACTTC. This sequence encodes CSATKAGGPDYEQYF.

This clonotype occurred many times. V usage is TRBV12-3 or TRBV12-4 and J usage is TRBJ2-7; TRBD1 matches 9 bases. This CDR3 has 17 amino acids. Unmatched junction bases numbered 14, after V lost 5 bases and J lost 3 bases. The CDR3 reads CASSIPNRGQGFYEQYF. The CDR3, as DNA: TGTGCCAGCAGTATCCCTAACCGAGGACAGGGGTTCTACGAGCAGTACTTC.

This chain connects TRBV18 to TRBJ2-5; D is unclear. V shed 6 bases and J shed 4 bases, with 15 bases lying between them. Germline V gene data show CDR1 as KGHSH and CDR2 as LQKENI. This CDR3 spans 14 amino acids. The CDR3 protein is CASSLSDPRETQYF. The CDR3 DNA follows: TGTGCCAGCTCCCTCTCCGACCCCAGAGAGACCCAGTACTTC. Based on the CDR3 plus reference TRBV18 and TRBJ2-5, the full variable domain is NAGVMQNPRHLVRRRGQEARLRCSPMKGHSHVYWYRQLPEEGLKFMVYLQKENIIDESGMPKERFSAEFPKEGPSILRIQQVVRGDSAAYFCASSLSDPRETQYFGPGTRLLVL.

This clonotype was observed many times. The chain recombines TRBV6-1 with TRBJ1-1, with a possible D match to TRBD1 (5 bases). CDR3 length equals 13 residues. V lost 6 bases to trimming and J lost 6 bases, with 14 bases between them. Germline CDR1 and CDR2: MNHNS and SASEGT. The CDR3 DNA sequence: TGTGCCAGCAGCATCGGGACGACGGCTGAAGCTTTCTTT. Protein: CASSIGTTAEAFF.

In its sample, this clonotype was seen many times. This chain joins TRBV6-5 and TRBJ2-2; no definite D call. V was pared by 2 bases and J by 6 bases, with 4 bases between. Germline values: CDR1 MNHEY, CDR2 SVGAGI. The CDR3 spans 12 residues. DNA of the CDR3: TGTGCCAGCAGTTACCGCGCCGGGGAGCTGTTTTTT. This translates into CASSYRAGELFF.

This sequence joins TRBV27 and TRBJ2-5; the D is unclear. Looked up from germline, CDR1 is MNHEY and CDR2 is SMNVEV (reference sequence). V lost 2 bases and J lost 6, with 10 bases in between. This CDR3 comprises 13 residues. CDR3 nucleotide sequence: TGTGCCAGCAGTTTAATCCCCGCGAAGACCCAGTACTTC. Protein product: CASSLIPAKTQYF.

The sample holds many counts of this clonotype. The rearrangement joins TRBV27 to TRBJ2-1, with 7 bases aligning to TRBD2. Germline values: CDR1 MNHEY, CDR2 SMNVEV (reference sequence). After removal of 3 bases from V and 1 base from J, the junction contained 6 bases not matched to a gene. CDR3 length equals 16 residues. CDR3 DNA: TGTGCCAGCAGTTTTTGGGGGGGTGGGTCCTACAATGAGCAGTTCTTC. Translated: CASSFWGGGSYNEQFF.

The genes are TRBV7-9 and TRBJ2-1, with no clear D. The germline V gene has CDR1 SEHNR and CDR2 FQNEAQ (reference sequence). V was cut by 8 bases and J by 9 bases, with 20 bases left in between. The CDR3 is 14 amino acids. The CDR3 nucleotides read TGTGCCAGCTCCCCCCCCCACCAACCTATTGAGCAGTTCTTC. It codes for CASSPPHQPIEQFF.

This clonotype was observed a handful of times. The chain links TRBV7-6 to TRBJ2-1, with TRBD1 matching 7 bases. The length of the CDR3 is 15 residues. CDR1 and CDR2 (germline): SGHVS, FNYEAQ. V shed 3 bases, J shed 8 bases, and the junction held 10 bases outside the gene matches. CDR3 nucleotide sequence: TGTGCCAGCAGCTTTGTACAGGGGATGAGATATGAGCAGTTCTTC. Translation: CASSFVQGMRYEQFF.

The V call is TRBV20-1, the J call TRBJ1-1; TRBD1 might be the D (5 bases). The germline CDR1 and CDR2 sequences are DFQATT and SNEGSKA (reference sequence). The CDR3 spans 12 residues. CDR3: CRGSGRSSEAFF. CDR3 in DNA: TGCAGAGGTTCAGGGAGGAGTAGTGAAGCTTTCTTT.

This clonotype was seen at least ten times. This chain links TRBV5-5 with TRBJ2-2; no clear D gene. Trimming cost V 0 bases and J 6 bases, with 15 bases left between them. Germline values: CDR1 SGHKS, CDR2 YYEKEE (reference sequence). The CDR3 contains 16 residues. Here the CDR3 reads CASSLEWELGSGELFF. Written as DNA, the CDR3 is TGTGCCAGCAGCTTGGAATGGGAATTGGGTTCCGGGGAGCTGTTTTTT.

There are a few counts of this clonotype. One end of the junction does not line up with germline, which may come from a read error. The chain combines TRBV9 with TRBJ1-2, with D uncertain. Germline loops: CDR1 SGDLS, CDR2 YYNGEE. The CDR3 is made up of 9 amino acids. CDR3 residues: CASSVEESF. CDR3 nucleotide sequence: TGTGCCAGCAGCGTAGAGGAGAGCTTC.

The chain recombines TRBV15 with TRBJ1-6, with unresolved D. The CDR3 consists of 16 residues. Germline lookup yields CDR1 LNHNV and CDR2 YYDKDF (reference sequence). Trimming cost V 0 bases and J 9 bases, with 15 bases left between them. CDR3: CATSRDRSPLGSPLHF. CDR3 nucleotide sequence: TGTGCCACCAGCAGAGACCGGAGCCCTCTAGGTTCACCCCTCCACTTT.

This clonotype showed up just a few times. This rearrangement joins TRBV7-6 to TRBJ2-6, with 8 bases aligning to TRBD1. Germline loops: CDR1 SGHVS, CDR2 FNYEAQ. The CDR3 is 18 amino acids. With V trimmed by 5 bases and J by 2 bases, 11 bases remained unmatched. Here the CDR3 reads CASSPLPGTGTGANVLTF. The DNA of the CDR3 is TGTGCCAGCAGCCCCCTCCCCGGGACAGGAACTGGGGCCAACGTCCTGACTTTC.

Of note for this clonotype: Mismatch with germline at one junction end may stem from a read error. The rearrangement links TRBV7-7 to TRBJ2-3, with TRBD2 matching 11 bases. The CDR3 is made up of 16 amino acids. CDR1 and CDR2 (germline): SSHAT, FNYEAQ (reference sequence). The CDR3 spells CASSRGLAGLTDTQYF. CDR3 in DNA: TGTGCTAGCAGCCGCGGACTAGCGGGTTTGACAGATACGCAGTATTTT.

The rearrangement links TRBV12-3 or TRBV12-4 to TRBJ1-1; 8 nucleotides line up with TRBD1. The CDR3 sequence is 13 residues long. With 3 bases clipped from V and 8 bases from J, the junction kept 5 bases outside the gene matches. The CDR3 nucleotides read TGTGCCAGCAGTTTTGGGGGACAGGCCGAAGCTTTCTTT. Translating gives CASSFGGQAEAFF.

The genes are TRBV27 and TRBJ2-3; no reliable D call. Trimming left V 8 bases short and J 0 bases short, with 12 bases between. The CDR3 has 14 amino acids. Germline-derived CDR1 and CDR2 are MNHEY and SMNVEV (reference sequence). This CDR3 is CASYPMGSTDTQYF. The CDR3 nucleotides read TGTGCCAGCTATCCCATGGGTAGCACAGATACGCAGTATTTT.

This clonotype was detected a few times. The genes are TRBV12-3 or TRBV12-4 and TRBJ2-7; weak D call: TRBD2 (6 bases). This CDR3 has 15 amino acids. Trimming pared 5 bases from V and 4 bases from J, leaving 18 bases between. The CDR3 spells CASSPTGTGVYEQYF. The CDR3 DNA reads TGTGCCAGCAGTCCCACCGGGACGGGGGTTTACGAGCAGTACTTC.

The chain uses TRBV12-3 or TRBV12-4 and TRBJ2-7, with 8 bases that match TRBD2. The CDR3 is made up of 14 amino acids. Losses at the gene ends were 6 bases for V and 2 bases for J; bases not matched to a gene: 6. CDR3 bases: TGTGCCAGCAGAGACAGCGGGGGAGCCTACGAGCAGTACTTC. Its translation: CASRDSGGAYEQYF.

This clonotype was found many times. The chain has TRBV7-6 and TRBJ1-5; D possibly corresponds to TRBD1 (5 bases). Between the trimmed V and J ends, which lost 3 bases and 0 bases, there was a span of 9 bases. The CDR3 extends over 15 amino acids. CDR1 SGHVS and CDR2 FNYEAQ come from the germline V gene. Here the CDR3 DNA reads TGTGCCAGCAGCTTGGGGGATAATAGCAATCAGCCCCAGCATTTT. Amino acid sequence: CASSLGDNSNQPQHF.

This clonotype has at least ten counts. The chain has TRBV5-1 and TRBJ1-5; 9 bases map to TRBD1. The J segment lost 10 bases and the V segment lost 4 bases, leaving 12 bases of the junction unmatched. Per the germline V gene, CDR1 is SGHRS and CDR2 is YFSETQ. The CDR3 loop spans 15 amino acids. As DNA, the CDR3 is TGCGCCAGCAGCCCCTCCGGGACAGGGCCTAATCCCCAGCATTTT. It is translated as CASSPSGTGPNPQHF.

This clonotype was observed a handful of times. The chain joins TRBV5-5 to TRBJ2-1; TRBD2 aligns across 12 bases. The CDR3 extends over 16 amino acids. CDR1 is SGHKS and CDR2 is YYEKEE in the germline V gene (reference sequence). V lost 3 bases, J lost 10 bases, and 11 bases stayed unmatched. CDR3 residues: CASSYRLAGAPREQFF. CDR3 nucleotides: TGTGCCAGCAGCTACAGACTAGCGGGAGCGCCGAGGGAGCAGTTCTTC.

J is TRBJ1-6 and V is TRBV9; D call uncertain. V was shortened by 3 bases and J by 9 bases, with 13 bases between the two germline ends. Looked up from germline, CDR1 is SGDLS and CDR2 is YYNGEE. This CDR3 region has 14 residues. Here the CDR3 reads CASSADGPGSPLHF. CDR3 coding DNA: TGTGCCAGCAGCGCGGACGGTCCAGGTTCACCCCTCCACTTT.

The DNA of the CDR3 is TGTGCCAGCAGTTACCGCGACGGCTACGAGCAGTACTTC. Amino acids: CASSYRDGYEQYF. The genes are TRBV6-6 and TRBJ2-7, with D unclear. V lost 2 bases and J 3 bases, leaving 8 bases between the germline ends. Germline V gene data show CDR1 as MNHNY and CDR2 as SVGAGI (reference sequence). CDR3 length: 13 residues.

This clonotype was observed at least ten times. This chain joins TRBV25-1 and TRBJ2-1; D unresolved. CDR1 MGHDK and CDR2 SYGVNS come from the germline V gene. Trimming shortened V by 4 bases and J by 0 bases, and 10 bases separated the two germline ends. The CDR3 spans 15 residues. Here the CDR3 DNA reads TGTGCCAGCAGTGCTTCCCTAAGCTCCTACAATGAGCAGTTCTTC. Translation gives CASSASLSSYNEQFF.

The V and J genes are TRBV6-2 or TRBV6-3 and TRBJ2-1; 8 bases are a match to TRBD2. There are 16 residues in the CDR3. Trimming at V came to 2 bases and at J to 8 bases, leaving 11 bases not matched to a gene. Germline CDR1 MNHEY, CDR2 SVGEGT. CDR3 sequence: CASSYGKSGGGYEQFF. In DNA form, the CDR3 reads TGTGCCAGCAGTTACGGGAAGAGCGGGGGCGGGTATGAGCAGTTCTTC.